These 22 T cell receptor beta chains share one sample of origin, sequenced in a study of glioma-infiltrating T cells (dated by TCRdb to 2016 to 2017). TCRdb records Illumina MiSeq as the sequencer. TCR alpha and beta CDR3 regions were amplified with the iRepertoire nested amplicon-rescue multiplex PCR (arm-PCR) platform from RNA. TCRdb reran the public reads through fastp at Q25 and MiXCR, keeping productive beta chains. Merged by CDR3 protein, the rows form single entries marked with the most common genes and DNA. In this sample the table shows about 140,000 distinct CDR3 sequences, 35% to 50% of which occur a single time. Of the sample, 15% to 25% falls within the top ten clones. Sequencing input: glioma tissue, nonneoplastic brain tissue, or PBMCs (not recorded which). Receptors were obtained from a human donor with low-grade glioma or glioblastoma, undergoing nonglioma brain surgery, or in good health (not recorded which).

This clonotype came up a few times. The V call is TRBV20-1, the J call TRBJ2-1; 9 positions agree with TRBD2. The CDR3 loop spans 14 amino acids. CDR1 DFQATT and CDR2 SNEGSKA come from the germline V gene (reference sequence). The CDR3 loop is CRATSGEDYNEQFF. CDR3 coding DNA: TGCAGGGCGACTAGCGGAGAGGACTACAATGAGCAGTTCTTC.

The chain has TRBV27 and TRBJ2-3, with a weak D call TRBD2 (5 bases). The CDR3 loop spans 14 amino acids. Germline V gene sequence: CDR1 MNHEY, CDR2 SMNVEV (reference sequence). Trimming cost V 5 bases and J 4 bases, with 13 bases left between them. CDR3: CASSPDYGADTQYF. DNA of the CDR3: TGTGCCAGCAGTCCAGACTATGGGGCAGATACGCAGTATTTT.

This clonotype was counted between two and nine times. One junction end does not reproduce the germline sequence, and a read error may be involved. The chain couples TRBV18 to TRBJ1-1; D may be TRBD1 (6 bases). The CDR3 is 14 amino acids. Per germline, CDR1 KGHSH and CDR2 LQKENI. The CDR3 DNA sequence: TGTGCCAGCTCACCAAATCAGGGGAACACTAAAGCTTTCTTT. Translated: CASSPNQGNTKAFF. The variable domain in full, with the rest retrieved from reference TRBV18 and TRBJ1-1, is NAGVMQNPRHLVRRRGQEARLRCSPMKGHSHVYWYRQLPEEGLKFMVYLQKENIIDESGMPKERFSAEFPKEGPSILRIQQVVRGDSAAYFCASSPNQGNTKAFFGQGTRLTVV.

V is TRBV3-1 and J is TRBJ2-3, with a possible D match to TRBD2 (6 bases). V dropped 4 bases and J dropped 3 bases, with 14 bases sitting between them. Germline V gene data show CDR1 as LGHDT and CDR2 as YNNKEL (reference sequence). The CDR3 consists of 15 residues. The CDR3 nucleotides read TGTGCCAGCAGCCTTAGTCTAGCGAGGACAGATACGCAGTATTTT. Translation gives CASSLSLARTDTQYF.

The rearrangement joins TRBV25-1 to TRBJ1-1; TRBD1 might be the D (6 bases). V was clipped by 4 bases and J by 4 bases, with 19 bases between them. CDR3 length: 16 residues. Looked up from germline, CDR1 is MGHDK and CDR2 is SYGVNS. The CDR3 spells CASSGRSQGGVTEAFF. The CDR3 DNA reads TGTGCCAGCAGTGGGCGTTCACAAGGGGGGGTCACTGAAGCTTTCTTT.

This chain connects TRBV28 to TRBJ2-1; 10 bases match TRBD2. The CDR3 covers 15 residues. V gave up 6 bases and J gave up 2 bases; unmatched junction bases: 4. CDR1 MDHEN and CDR2 SYDVKM come from the germline V gene. This CDR3 is CASRKREGAYNEQFF. In DNA form, the CDR3 reads TGTGCCAGCAGAAAGCGGGAGGGAGCCTACAATGAGCAGTTCTTC. Full variable domain (rest looked up from reference TRBV28 and TRBJ2-1): DVKVTQSSRYLVKRTGEKVFLECVQDMDHENMFWYRQDPGLGLRLIYFSYDVKMKEKGDIPEGYSVSREKKERFSLILESASTNQTSMYLCASRKREGAYNEQFFGPGTRLTVL.

This chain joins TRBV24-1 and TRBJ1-2; 7 bases are shared with TRBD1. Germline values: CDR1 KGHDR, CDR2 SFDVKD. The CDR3 spans 15 residues. J gave up 5 bases and V 3 bases, and 8 bases lay outside the gene matches. CDR3 protein: CATSDNRDRRYGYTF. The DNA of the CDR3 is TGTGCCACCAGTGATAACCGGGACAGAAGATATGGCTACACCTTC.

The rearrangement joins TRBV7-2 to TRBJ2-5; a weak D match, TRBD2 (5 bases). V gave up 2 bases and J gave up 7 bases, with 23 bases separating them. CDR3 length equals 17 residues. Germline-derived CDR1 and CDR2 are SGHTA and FQGNSA. The CDR3 region has the DNA TGTGCCAGCAGCTTAATGGAAAGCCGGATCTTCGGAGGGACCCAGTACTTC. As protein: CASSLMESRIFGGTQYF.

The chain combines TRBV6-1 with TRBJ2-5; 10 bases fit TRBD2. J gave up 5 bases and V 6 bases, and 12 bases lay outside the gene matches. Germline CDR1 MNHNS, CDR2 SASEGT. The CDR3 is 16 amino acids. CDR3 residues: CASRRSGLAEKETQYF. The CDR3 bases are TGTGCCAGCAGGCGATCCGGACTAGCGGAGAAGGAGACCCAGTACTTC.

This clonotype has a count of ten or more. The rearrangement uses TRBV6-1 and TRBJ2-7; 7 bases are a match to TRBD2. Unmatched junction bases numbered 4, after V lost 9 bases and J lost 2 bases. CDR1 is MNHNS, CDR2 SASEGT, per germline. The CDR3 spans 12 residues. The CDR3 loop reads CASSGGAYEQYF. In DNA form, the CDR3 reads TGTGCCAGTTCGGGGGGAGCCTACGAGCAGTACTTC.

The V call is TRBV15, the J call TRBJ2-3, with 8 bases that match TRBD1. The CDR3 is 17 residues long. J gave up 3 bases and V 1 base, and 9 bases lay outside the gene matches. Germline V lookup: CDR1 LNHNV, CDR2 YYDKDF (reference sequence). The CDR3 protein is CATSRGGDRIGTDTQYF. For the CDR3, the DNA is TGTGCCACCAGCAGAGGAGGGGACAGGATTGGAACAGATACGCAGTATTTT.

This clonotype has ten or more counts. J is TRBJ2-3 and V is TRBV20-1; D possibly corresponds to TRBD1 (6 bases). V gave up 5 bases and J gave up 2 bases, with 17 bases separating them. The CDR3 loop spans 15 amino acids. Germline lookup yields CDR1 DFQATT and CDR2 SNEGSKA (reference sequence). The CDR3 DNA follows: TGCAGTGCTTTGGACAGCTTAGTACCCACAGATACGCAGTATTTT. It translates to CSALDSLVPTDTQYF.

This clonotype has more than one count but fewer than ten. The genes are TRBV7-6 and TRBJ2-1; TRBD2 matches at 9 bases. V dropped 1 base and J dropped 8; count of bases not matched to a gene: 9. The germline V gene has CDR1 SGHVS and CDR2 FNYEAQ. The CDR3 contains 16 residues. CDR3 nucleotides: TGTGCCAGCAGCTTAGGGGGGGCTAGCGGGACGGATGAGCAGTTCTTC. Its translation is CASSLGGASGTDEQFF.

The rearrangement joins TRBV4-1 to TRBJ2-7; 9 bases are a match to TRBD1. The CDR3 is 15 amino acids. Trimming took 4 bases from V and 6 from J; bases not matched to a gene: 10. Per the germline V gene, CDR1 is MGHRA and CDR2 is YSYEKL. CDR3 sequence (DNA): TGCGCCAGCAGCCCCCCACAGGGGGCAATGTCCGAGCAGTACTTC. Residues: CASSPPQGAMSEQYF.

This clonotype was found a few times. This chain links TRBV7-9 with TRBJ2-5; D could derive from TRBD1 or TRBD2 (7 bases each). The CDR3 runs to 14 residues. Trimming stripped 5 bases from V and 5 bases from J, with 15 bases between. CDR1 SEHNR and CDR2 FQNEAQ come from the germline V gene (reference sequence). The DNA for the CDR3 is TGTGCCAGCAGCACTTACAGGGGAGGGGAGACCCAGTACTTC. This gives the protein CASSTYRGGETQYF.

The chain links TRBV5-1 to TRBJ1-1, with D tentatively TRBD1 (6 bases). Germline lookup yields CDR1 SGHRS and CDR2 YFSETQ. Trimming took 2 bases from V and 0 from J, leaving 17 bases between them. This CDR3 has 17 residues. CDR3 sequence: CASSFRVGGGMNTEAFF. The CDR3 DNA reads TGCGCCAGCAGCTTCCGTGTAGGGGGGGGCATGAACACTGAAGCTTTCTTT.

The chain uses TRBV14 and TRBJ2-5; D is ambiguous. The tail of the sequence fits TRBJ2-7 better, so the J call may be wrong. Germline lookup yields CDR1 SGHDN and CDR2 FVKESK. The CDR3 spans 13 residues. The CDR3 nucleotides are TGTGCCAGCAGCCTACGGACGGCGTACGAGCAGTACTTC. Its protein is CASSLRTAYEQYF.

The chain carries TRBV7-3 and TRBJ2-3, with D possibly matching TRBD1 (5 bases). V lost 0 bases and J 9 bases, leaving 13 bases between the germline ends. The germline gives CDR1 SGHTA, CDR2 FQGTGA. The CDR3 runs to 14 residues. The CDR3 protein is CASSLTAQGRTQYF. The CDR3 region has the DNA TGTGCCAGCAGCTTAACGGCCCAGGGAAGGACGCAGTATTTT.

The sample holds a few counts of this clonotype. The chain recombines TRBV6-6 with TRBJ2-1; D ambiguous. The germline V gene encodes CDR1 MNHNY and CDR2 SVGAGI (reference sequence). The length of the CDR3 is 17 residues. V lost 2 bases and J lost 2, with 16 bases in between. CDR3 amino acids: CASSYGRTPETYNEQFF. The CDR3 coding sequence is TGTGCCAGCAGTTACGGGCGCACTCCAGAAACCTACAATGAGCAGTTCTTC.

The chain has TRBV6-6 and TRBJ1-2; 8 bases align to TRBD1. CDR1 MNHNY and CDR2 SVGAGI come from the germline V gene (reference sequence). The CDR3 spans 13 residues. V dropped 8 bases and J dropped 8; count of bases not matched to a gene: 10. CDR3 sequence (DNA): TGTGCCAGCCAAGTCCAGGGGGCAAGGGGCTACACCTTC. This encodes CASQVQGARGYTF.

This clonotype was observed a handful of times. The chain is built from TRBV5-1 and TRBJ1-1; D is uncertain. The CDR3 is made up of 15 amino acids. Germline V lookup: CDR1 SGHRS, CDR2 YFSETQ. Trimming took 4 bases from V and 0 from J, leaving 13 bases between them. Here the CDR3 reads CASSPGLEMNTEAFF. CDR3 DNA sequence: TGCGCCAGCAGCCCCGGACTCGAAATGAACACTGAAGCTTTCTTT.

The chain employs TRBV6-6 and TRBJ1-5; D gene unclear. The length of the CDR3 is 13 residues. Germline values: CDR1 MNHNY, CDR2 SVGAGI (reference sequence). V was trimmed by 1 base and J by 5 bases, leaving 6 bases between them. CDR3 coding DNA: TGTGCCAGCAGTTACTTACAACATCAGCCCCAGCATTTT. It yields the protein CASSYLQHQPQHF.